These 25 T cell receptor beta chains originate from one sample sequenced in a study of blood T cells in healthy people across ages. A second PCR of 7 to 11 cycles used a sample-barcoded 5' primer and a J-beta primer mix. TCRdb independently ran MiXCR on the 5' RACE reads; one entry per CDR3 protein. Altogether roughly 1.6 million distinct CDR3 sequences are present, almost 35% being singletons, with the ten largest covering approximately 10%. The sample comprised blood. The receptors come from a woman aged 25-40 years in good health.

This CDR3 reads CSVQGPVSYGYTF. The CDR3 bases are TGCAGCGTCCAGGGGCCTGTCTCCTATGGCTACACCTTC. The chain uses TRBV29-1 and TRBJ1-2; tentative D call: TRBD1 (6 bases). This CDR3 spans 13 amino acids. V lost 6 bases, J lost 4 bases, and 15 bases lay in between. CDR1 and CDR2 from the germline V gene are SQVTM and ANQGSEA.

The V call is TRBV12-3 or TRBV12-4, the J call TRBJ1-5; tentative D call: TRBD1 (6 bases). V dropped 5 bases and J dropped 0 bases, with 26 bases sitting between them. This CDR3 has 20 amino acids. In nucleotides, the CDR3 is TGTGCCAGCAGTCCCATCGGTCAGGGGACACGGTATTGTAGCAATCAGCCCCAGCATTTT. Translation: CASSPIGQGTRYCSNQPQHF.

A word on this clonotype: This could be a read error, since a much larger clone is one nucleotide away. The chain is built from TRBV7-9 and TRBJ2-5; D not resolved. The V end was cut by 5 bases, the J end by 4 bases, with 14 bases between. The CDR3 runs 14 residues. The germline CDR1 and CDR2 sequences are SEHNR and FQNEAQ (reference sequence). DNA for the CDR3: TGTGCCAGCAGCCGCGACATGGAACCAGAGACCCAGTACTTC. Its translation: CASSRDMEPETQYF.

This chain links TRBV6-6 with TRBJ2-1; D may be TRBD2 (6 bases). CDR3 length equals 16 residues. Per the germline V gene, CDR1 is MNHNY and CDR2 is SVGAGI (reference sequence). V was cut by 0 bases and J by 6 bases, with 15 bases left in between. This CDR3 reads CASSYSAPTRANEQFF. The CDR3 DNA is TGTGCCAGCAGTTACTCCGCCCCGACTAGGGCCAATGAGCAGTTCTTC.

This chain links TRBV2 with TRBJ2-1; 13 bases are a match to TRBD2. CDR1 SNHLY and CDR2 FYNNEI come from the germline V gene. Losses at the gene ends were 6 bases for V and 5 bases for J; bases not matched to a gene: 4. This CDR3 is built from 15 residues. The CDR3 here is CASRRGTSGNNEQFF. In nucleotides, the CDR3 is TGTGCCAGCAGACGAGGGACTAGCGGGAACAATGAGCAGTTCTTC.

The genes are TRBV14 and TRBJ1-1; D is ambiguous. The V gene's germline CDR1 is SGHDN and CDR2 FVKESK. Trimming stripped 3 bases from V and 4 bases from J, with 12 bases between. CDR3 size: 14 residues. CDR3 region: CASSHFGRSTEAFF. The CDR3 DNA reads TGTGCCAGCAGCCATTTCGGACGGTCCACTGAAGCTTTCTTT.

Points on this clonotype: One end of the junction fails to match germline, which may point to a read error. The rearrangement uses TRBV4-1 and TRBJ2-7, with no clear D. The end of the DNA fits TRBJ2-5 better, so the J call may be wrong. This CDR3 contains 13 residues. In germline, CDR1 is MGHRA, CDR2 YSYEKL. The CDR3 region has the DNA TGCGCCAACAGCTATTCTAAGTGGGAGACCCAGTACTTC. It is translated as CANSYSKWETQYF.

This clonotype has a handful of counts. The rearrangement links TRBV20-1 to TRBJ1-5, with 9 nucleotides matching TRBD1. The germline V gene has CDR1 DFQATT and CDR2 SNEGSKA (reference sequence). The CDR3 length is 15 residues. The V gene end was trimmed by 6 bases and the J gene end by 3 bases; junction bases not matched to a gene: 9. The CDR3 sequence is CSAKGQGLTNQPQHF. The CDR3 DNA sequence: TGCAGTGCGAAGGGACAGGGACTCACCAATCAGCCCCAGCATTTT.

This clonotype was recorded at least ten times. The rearrangement links TRBV7-9 to TRBJ1-4; 7 bases fit TRBD1. The CDR3 extends over 15 amino acids. Germline values: CDR1 SEHNR, CDR2 FQNEAQ (reference sequence). J lost 4 bases, V lost 5 bases, and 7 bases had no gene match. This chain's CDR3 is CASSGGGQSNEKLFF. The CDR3, as DNA: TGTGCCAGCAGCGGCGGGGGACAGAGTAATGAAAAACTGTTTTTT.

This clonotype occurred a few times. J is TRBJ1-2 and V is TRBV7-2, with a weak D call TRBD1 (5 bases). Germline V gene sequence: CDR1 SGHTA, CDR2 FQGNSA. The CDR3 consists of 14 residues. Trimming shortened V by 1 base and J by 8 bases, and 14 bases separated the two germline ends. CDR3 DNA: TGTGCCAGCAGCTTAGGGGTGGTGTGGGACGGCTACACCTTC. It specifies CASSLGVVWDGYTF.

This clonotype came up a few times. The rearrangement joins TRBV10-3 to TRBJ2-7; 8 bases fit TRBD1. The CDR3 is made up of 14 amino acids. Unmatched junction bases numbered 7, after V lost 2 bases and J lost 7 bases. Per the germline V gene, CDR1 is ENHRY and CDR2 is SYGVKD. The CDR3 nucleotides read TGTGCCATCAGTGAGGGGACAGGTCTTTCGGAGCAGTACTTC. Translation: CAISEGTGLSEQYF.

The chain employs TRBV5-1 and TRBJ1-2; 7 bases map to TRBD1. CDR1 and CDR2 from the germline V gene are SGHRS and YFSETQ. The CDR3 loop spans 15 amino acids. After removal of 4 bases from V and 4 bases from J, the junction contained 10 bases not matched to a gene. CDR3 sequence reads: CASSRTTGEGYGYTF. The CDR3 region has the DNA TGCGCCAGCAGCAGGACCACAGGGGAGGGCTATGGCTACACCTTC.

This chain links TRBV7-9 with TRBJ2-7, with D uncertain. V dropped 4 bases and J dropped 2 bases, with 6 bases sitting between them. The germline V gene encodes CDR1 SEHNR and CDR2 FQNEAQ (reference sequence). The length of the CDR3 is 12 residues. The DNA for the CDR3 is TGTGCCAGCAGCTCTCACGCCTACGAGCAGTACTTC. Translation gives CASSSHAYEQYF.

Comment on this clonotype: At one of its ends the junction is not consistent with the germline gene, which may arise from a read error. The chain links TRBV5-1 to TRBJ2-3; 7 bases are a match to TRBD2. Germline-derived CDR1 and CDR2 are SGHRS and YFSETQ. This CDR3 region has 11 residues. The CDR3 nucleotides are TGCACCAGCAGCTCCCTAGCGGTGCAGTATTTT. It specifies CTSSSLAVQYF.

The chain couples TRBV20-1 to TRBJ2-5; perhaps TRBD2 as D (6 bases). V lost 5 bases and J 3 bases, leaving 16 bases between the germline ends. CDR3 length: 14 residues. CDR1 is DFQATT, CDR2 SNEGSKA, per germline (reference sequence). The CDR3 loop reads CSARKGLGKETQYF. The CDR3 DNA reads TGCAGTGCTCGAAAGGGACTGGGAAAAGAGACCCAGTACTTC.

The gene calls are TRBV6-6 and TRBJ1-2, with D maybe TRBD1 (6 bases). The CDR3 totals 13 residues. The germline V and J ends were trimmed by 5 bases and 5 bases, with 12 bases remaining between them. Germline CDR1 reads MNHNY; CDR2 reads SVGAGI (reference sequence). CDR3 sequence reads: CASSRQEGYGYTF. The CDR3 DNA is TGTGCCAGCAGTCGACAGGAGGGGTATGGCTACACCTTC.

The gene calls are TRBV4-1 and TRBJ2-2; TRBD2 is a possible D gene (5 bases). There are 16 residues in the CDR3. The V gene lost 2 bases and the J gene lost 1 base, with 11 bases spanning the gap. Germline values: CDR1 MGHRA, CDR2 YSYEKL. The CDR3 sequence is CASSQTVTRNTGELFF. In DNA, the CDR3 is TGCGCCAGCAGCCAAACGGTTACTAGGAACACCGGGGAGCTGTTTTTT.

A few counts support this clonotype. The chain joins TRBV4-1 to TRBJ2-1; D possibly uses TRBD1 or TRBD2 (5 bases each). V was shortened by 4 bases and J by 2 bases, with 21 bases between the two germline ends. CDR3 size: 18 residues. The germline CDR1 and CDR2 sequences are MGHRA and YSYEKL. The CDR3 DNA sequence: TGCGCCAGCAGCCCCCGCACAGCTGGGACCTTAACCTACAATGAGCAGTTCTTC. Translation: CASSPRTAGTLTYNEQFF.

As for this clonotype: An end of the junction differs from the germline gene, which may be a read error. The genes are TRBV6-1 and TRBJ1-2; 9 nucleotides agree with TRBD1. From germline, CDR1 is MNHNS and CDR2 SASEGT. This CDR3 comprises 16 residues. The CDR3 region has the DNA TGTGCCAGCAGTAGCGGACAGGGGCTCCCACGCTATGGCCACACCTTC. The encoded protein is CASSSGQGLPRYGHTF.

This clonotype was detected many times. The chain has TRBV5-1 and TRBJ2-1; the D gene is possibly TRBD1 (5 bases). The V gene lost 1 base and the J gene lost 2 bases, with 13 bases spanning the gap. The CDR3 consists of 16 residues. Per the germline V gene, CDR1 is SGHRS and CDR2 is YFSETQ. Here the CDR3 reads CASSLTGRAPYNEQFF. As DNA, the CDR3 is TGCGCCAGCAGCTTGACGGGCAGGGCACCCTACAATGAGCAGTTCTTC. Full variable domain (outside the CDR3, taken from reference TRBV5-1 and TRBJ2-1): KAGVTQTPRYLIKTRGQQVTLSCSPISGHRSVSWYQQTPGQGLQFLFEYFSETQRNKGNFPGRFSGRQFSNSRSEMNVSTLELGDSALYLCASSLTGRAPYNEQFFGPGTRLTVL.

This clonotype was picked up a small number of times. The chain has TRBV3-1 and TRBJ2-3, with TRBD2 matching over 11 bases. Germline V gene sequence: CDR1 LGHDT, CDR2 YNNKEL (reference sequence). The CDR3 is 15 residues long. Trimming removed 0 bases from V and 11 bases from J; junction bases left unmatched: 7. For the CDR3, the DNA is TGTGCCAGCAGCCAAGATAGGAGAGGACTAGCGGGGCAGTATTTT. Protein product: CASSQDRRGLAGQYF.

This clonotype was detected many times. This chain connects TRBV6-1 to TRBJ2-7; 7 nucleotides align to TRBD1. This CDR3 is 15 amino acids long. Germline-derived CDR1 and CDR2 are MNHNS and SASEGT. V shed 3 bases, J shed 2 bases, and the junction held 7 bases outside the gene matches. CDR3 bases: TGTGCCAGCAGTGATTCCGACAGGGCTACCTACGAGCAGTACTTC. Its protein product is CASSDSDRATYEQYF.

The chain employs TRBV20-1 and TRBJ2-3; D perhaps matches TRBD2 (6 bases). The CDR3 has 15 amino acids. Germline CDR1 DFQATT, CDR2 SNEGSKA (reference sequence). V lost 5 bases and J 2 bases, leaving 17 bases between the germline ends. Here the CDR3 DNA reads TGCAGTGCTCCCAAGGGGCGGGGAACCACAGATACGCAGTATTTT. This codes for CSAPKGRGTTDTQYF.

As to this clonotype: One end of the junction does not line up with germline, which may come from a read error. The chain joins TRBV20-1 to TRBJ2-5; weak D call: TRBD1 (6 bases). CDR1 and CDR2 (germline): DFQATT, SNEGSKA (reference sequence). This CDR3 comprises 14 residues. The CDR3 region is CSVRDMGARETQYF. The CDR3 coding sequence is TGCAGTGTTAGAGATATGGGGGCTCGAGAGACCCAGTACTTC.

This chain links TRBV10-3 with TRBJ1-1; TRBD1 is a possible D gene (5 bases). CDR3 length: 17 amino acids. CDR1 and CDR2 (germline): ENHRY, SYGVKD. Trimming shortened V by 0 bases and J by 0 bases, and 14 bases separated the two germline ends. Here the CDR3 reads CAISESGGVGLNTEAFF. The CDR3 DNA is TGTGCCATCAGTGAGTCGGGAGGGGTCGGGTTGAACACTGAAGCTTTCTTT.